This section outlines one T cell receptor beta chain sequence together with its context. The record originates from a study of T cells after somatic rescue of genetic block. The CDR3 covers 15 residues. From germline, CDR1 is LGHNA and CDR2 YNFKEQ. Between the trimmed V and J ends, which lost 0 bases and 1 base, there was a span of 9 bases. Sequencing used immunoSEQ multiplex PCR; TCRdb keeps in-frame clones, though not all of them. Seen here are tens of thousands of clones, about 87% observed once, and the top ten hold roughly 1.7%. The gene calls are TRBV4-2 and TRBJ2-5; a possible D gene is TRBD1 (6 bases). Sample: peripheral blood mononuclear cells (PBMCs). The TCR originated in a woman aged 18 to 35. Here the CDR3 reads CASSQDRTVQETQYF. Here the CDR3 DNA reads TGTGCCAGCAGCCAAGATAGGACAGTCCAAGAGACCCAGTACTTC.